Below, 27 T cell receptor beta chains from the same sample are listed, as sequenced in a study of beta chain features in type 1 diabetes (dated by TCRdb to 2017 to 2018). Library construction relied on the immunoSEQ multiplex PCR assay. All of the isolated RNA was reverse transcribed with the High Capacity cDNA Reverse Transcription Kit, so expressed TCRB transcripts were sequenced. The table was pulled from immuneACCESS by TCRdb, which kept in-frame rearrangements only. Such tables lose some clones; where checked, under half of the loss comes from unresolved V genes, and the rest has no known cause. This sample is represented by 500,000 to 800,000 clones; roughly 12% of them were singletons. Around 0.12% of the sample is held by the ten biggest clonotypes. Which antigens these TCRs recognize remains unknown. Beyond this particular receptor, the publication reports: A moderate but significant shortening of TCRB CDR3 length was observed in type 1 diabetes patients in all four CD4+ subsets.

Sequencing input: naive CD4+ T cells from blood. The cell subset or site label, read with the paper, signifies: true naive CD4+ T cells. The receptors were gathered from a man in his thirties or forties with type 1 diabetes.

V gene TRBV9 combines with J gene TRBJ1-1; 9 nucleotides line up with TRBD1. CDR1 and CDR2 from the germline V gene are SGDLS and YYNGEE. There are 16 residues in the CDR3. Unmatched junction bases numbered 4, after V lost 0 bases and J lost 1 base. The CDR3 DNA sequence: TGTGCCAGCAGCGTAGTCGGGACAGGGACGAACACTGAAGCTTTCTTT. Protein sequence: CASSVVGTGTNTEAFF.

The chain uses TRBV25-1 and TRBJ2-3; D is perhaps TRBD2 (5 bases). Per the germline V gene, CDR1 is MGHDK and CDR2 is SYGVNS. V dropped 5 bases and J dropped 2 bases, with 11 bases sitting between them. CDR3 length: 14 residues. The CDR3 here is CASSKTGSTDTQYF. The CDR3 DNA reads as TGTGCCAGCAGTAAAACGGGGTCCACAGATACGCAGTATTTT.

The chain links TRBV11-2 to TRBJ1-4, with 8 bases lining up with TRBD1. Germline CDR1 and CDR2: SGHAT and FQNNGV. J gave up 7 bases and V 4 bases, and 5 bases lay outside the gene matches. CDR3 length: 14 amino acids. CDR3 in amino acids: CASSSRTGSEKLFF. DNA for the CDR3: TGTGCCAGCAGCTCCCGGACAGGGTCTGAAAAACTGTTTTTT.

This clone appeared a few times. V gene TRBV7-3 combines with J gene TRBJ1-1; D unclear. From germline, CDR1 is SGHTA and CDR2 FQGTGA. V lost 2 bases and J 2 bases, leaving 6 bases between the germline ends. The CDR3 totals 13 residues. CDR3 amino acids: CASSLLSNTEAFF. CDR3 DNA: TGTGCCAGCAGCTTACTTTCTAACACTGAAGCTTTCTTT.

This clone turned up a few times. The chain couples TRBV4-3 to TRBJ2-1, with D perhaps matching TRBD1 (5 bases). This CDR3 has 14 residues. V was pared by 3 bases and J by 5 bases, with 11 bases between. Germline V lookup: CDR1 LGHNA, CDR2 YSLEER. The CDR3 DNA is TGCGCCAGCAGCCACGCCGACAGCCACAATGAGCAGTTCTTC. This codes for CASSHADSHNEQFF.

The rearrangement links TRBV5-6 to TRBJ1-2, with D unresolved. From germline, CDR1 is SGHDT and CDR2 YYEEEE. The V end lost 7 bases, the J end lost 8 bases, and 21 bases lay between the germline ends. The CDR3 has 14 residues. CDR3 nucleotide sequence: TGTGCCAGCGGACTGTTATGGTTGGCTGTAGGCTACACCTTC. It specifies CASGLLWLAVGYTF.

V and J are TRBV7-6 and TRBJ2-3, with 11 bases fitting TRBD2. Germline V gives CDR1 SGHVS, CDR2 FNYEAQ. J was trimmed by 3 bases and V by 1 base; bases with no gene match: 0. The CDR3 is 15 residues long. In DNA form, the CDR3 reads TGTGCCAGCAGCTTAGTAGCGGGGGGGACAGATACGCAGTATTTT. Encoded protein: CASSLVAGGTDTQYF.

The table lists this clone with many counts. The chain joins TRBV5-1 to TRBJ2-4, with D perhaps TRBD2 (5 bases). Germline V gene sequence: CDR1 SGHRS, CDR2 YFSETQ. This CDR3 spans 14 amino acids. V lost 6 bases and J 5 bases, leaving 15 bases between the germline ends. In nucleotides, the CDR3 is TGCGCCAGCAAGGTGGACTGGGCAGAAAACATTCAGTACTTC. Its protein product is CASKVDWAENIQYF.

This clone was seen a handful of times. The rearrangement joins TRBV7-9 to TRBJ1-4; weak D call: TRBD1 (5 bases). Germline CDR1 is SEHNR and CDR2 is FQNEAQ (reference sequence). The CDR3 totals 16 residues. V was trimmed by 9 bases and J by 0 bases, leaving 17 bases between them. The CDR3 nucleotides are TGTGCCAGTGCCCCGTACCAGGGTGCAACTAATGAAAAACTGTTTTTT. Its protein is CASAPYQGATNEKLFF.

CDR3 in amino acids: CASSRQQNYNEQFF. The CDR3 DNA reads as TGTGCCAGCAGCCGACAGCAGAACTACAATGAGCAGTTCTTC. The chain has TRBV5-4 and TRBJ2-1, with D possibly being TRBD1 (5 bases). Germline V gives CDR1 SGHNT, CDR2 YYREEE (reference sequence). Trimming stripped 4 bases from V and 3 bases from J, with 11 bases between. This CDR3 spans 14 amino acids.

This clone showed up just a few times. Other DNA sequences in the sample encode the same CDR3. This rearrangement joins TRBV5-6 to TRBJ1-1, with D unclear. Germline V CDR1 and CDR2: SGHDT, YYEEEE. The CDR3 covers 14 residues. V lost 0 bases, J lost 1 base, and 7 bases lay in between. The CDR3 DNA reads TGTGCCAGCAGCTTGGGGCATCCGAACACTGAAGCTTTCTTT. It codes for CASSLGHPNTEAFF.

This clone was counted a few times. CDR3: CAWRLGTSGLTDTQYF. The CDR3 DNA sequence: TGTGCCTGGAGGCTTGGGACTAGCGGGCTGACAGATACGCAGTATTTT. The rearrangement joins TRBV30 to TRBJ2-3; 12 bases fit TRBD2. The germline gives CDR1 GTSNPN, CDR2 SVGIG (reference sequence). With 3 bases clipped from V and 3 bases from J, the junction kept 7 bases outside the gene matches. The CDR3 has 16 amino acids. Full variable domain (rest looked up from reference TRBV30 and TRBJ2-3): SQTIHQWPATLVQPVGSPLSLECTVEGTSNPNLYWYRQAAGRGLQLLFYSVGIGQISSEVPQNLSASRPQDRQFILSSKKLLLSDSGFYLCAWRLGTSGLTDTQYFGPGTRLTVL.

The rearrangement links TRBV28 to TRBJ1-5; weak D call: TRBD1 (6 bases). V was shortened by 7 bases and J by 6 bases, with 10 bases between the two germline ends. This CDR3 region has 12 residues. Germline V gives CDR1 MDHEN, CDR2 SYDVKM. The CDR3: CASKGGGQPQHF. The DNA of the CDR3 is TGTGCCAGCAAGGGGGGAGGTCAGCCCCAGCATTTT.

CDR3 nucleotides: TGTGCCAGCAGGTCAGACAGGGTGAACACTGAAGCTTTCTTT. Protein product: CASRSDRVNTEAFF. The chain uses TRBV2 and TRBJ1-1; 7 bases match TRBD1. This CDR3 comprises 14 residues. Germline CDR1 is SNHLY and CDR2 is FYNNEI. V gave up 6 bases and J gave up 0 bases; unmatched junction bases: 4.

This clone was observed a few times. CDR3 in amino acids: CASSGLDRGSPLHF. CDR3 coding DNA: TGTGCCAGCAGTGGATTGGACAGGGGTTCACCCCTCCACTTT. This rearrangement joins TRBV6-6 to TRBJ1-6; 9 bases agree with TRBD1. This CDR3 is 14 amino acids long. V shed 5 bases, J shed 9 bases, and the junction held 5 bases outside the gene matches. Germline V lookup: CDR1 MNHNY, CDR2 SVGAGI (reference sequence).

This clone showed up just a few times. The chain couples TRBV5-1 to TRBJ1-5; 8 nucleotides line up with TRBD1. Looked up from germline, CDR1 is SGHRS and CDR2 is YFSETQ. V trimming: 4 bases; J trimming: 7 bases; junction bases outside the gene matches: 4. The CDR3 consists of 13 residues. The DNA of the CDR3 is TGCGCCAGCAGCCCGGACAGGGAACAGCCCCAGCATTTT. Its translation is CASSPDREQPQHF.

This clone was observed a few times. The rearrangement links TRBV7-3 to TRBJ2-1, with 8 bases identical to TRBD2. Germline assignment: CDR1 SGHTA and CDR2 FQGTGA. This CDR3 has 15 residues. J lost 5 bases, V lost 5 bases, and 8 bases had no gene match. In DNA, the CDR3 is TGTGCCAGCAGCCCACGGGGGGGCTTCAACAATGAGCAGTTCTTC. Translated, it gives CASSPRGGFNNEQFF.

In this sample, this clone turned up a few times. The rearrangement uses TRBV19 and TRBJ2-1, with a tentative D call TRBD1 (5 bases). Per germline, CDR1 LNHDA and CDR2 SQIVND (reference sequence). CDR3 length equals 17 residues. Trimming took off 2 bases at V and 4 bases at J, with 18 bases between the two ends. The CDR3 loop is CASSIQGPRAGYNEQFF. The DNA of the CDR3 is TGTGCCAGTAGTATACAGGGCCCCCGGGCAGGGTACAATGAGCAGTTCTTC.

This clone was seen only a few times. The chain recombines TRBV18 with TRBJ2-7, with 7 nucleotides matching TRBD1. Germline-derived CDR1 and CDR2 are KGHSH and LQKENI. The J segment lost 6 bases and the V segment lost 0 bases, leaving 8 bases of the junction unmatched. This CDR3 is 15 amino acids long. CDR3 region: CASSPPGRGSFEQYF. CDR3 nucleotides: TGTGCCAGCTCACCACCCGGCAGGGGGAGTTTCGAGCAGTACTTC.

This chain connects TRBV6-5 to TRBJ1-6; D is ambiguous. The CDR3 contains 14 residues. V dropped 7 bases and J dropped 3 bases, with 10 bases sitting between them. Germline V gene data show CDR1 as MNHEY and CDR2 as SVGAGI. CDR3 nucleotides: TGTGCCAGCAAAAAGGTGGACTATAATTCACCCCTCCACTTT. The encoded protein is CASKKVDYNSPLHF.

The rearrangement uses TRBV4-3 and TRBJ1-5; D is unclear. The CDR3 length is 17 residues. CDR1 and CDR2 from the germline V gene are LGHNA and YSLEER. The V end lost 4 bases, the J end lost 0 bases, and 16 bases lay between the germline ends. The DNA of the CDR3 is TGCGCCAGCAGCCCCACCCTTCGGCAGAGTAGCAATCAGCCCCAGCATTTT. Its translation is CASSPTLRQSSNQPQHF.

The J gene is TRBJ1-2, the V gene TRBV4-2; D uncertain. V lost 0 bases and J lost 4, with 15 bases in between. The CDR3 length is 16 residues. Germline-derived CDR1 and CDR2 are LGHNA and YNFKEQ. CDR3 in DNA: TGTGCCAGCAGCCAAGAAGAAGTCAGTAATCCCTATGGCTACACCTTC. Translation: CASSQEEVSNPYGYTF.

The gene calls are TRBV7-2 and TRBJ2-7, with no clear D. CDR1 and CDR2 from the germline V gene are SGHTA and FQGNSA. Trimming took 5 bases from V and 2 from J, leaving 13 bases between them. The CDR3 is 14 residues long. DNA of the CDR3: TGTGCCAGCAGCACCGTGCTGGGTACCTACGAGCAGTACTTC. Amino acids: CASSTVLGTYEQYF.

This clone was recorded a few times. The same CDR3 also results from other DNA sequences found in this sample. The genes are TRBV18 and TRBJ2-5; perhaps TRBD2 as D (5 bases). The germline CDR1 and CDR2 sequences are KGHSH and LQKENI. With 3 bases removed from V and 5 bases from J, the gap between germline ends came to 7 bases. The CDR3 runs 12 residues. The CDR3 region has the DNA TGTGCCAGCTCACCGGAGGAGGAGACCCAGTACTTC. This translates into CASSPEEETQYF.

This clone was seen a few times. The V gene is TRBV4-3, the J gene TRBJ1-3, with D hard to call. CDR3 length: 15 residues. CDR1 and CDR2 from the germline V gene are LGHNA and YSLEER. Trimming took 3 bases from V and 0 from J, leaving 9 bases between them. This chain's CDR3 is CASSQIQISGNTIYF. CDR3 nucleotide sequence: TGCGCCAGCAGCCAGATACAGATCTCTGGAAACACCATATATTTT.

This chain uses TRBV5-4 with TRBJ2-3, with TRBD2 identical over 15 bases. This CDR3 contains 18 residues. In germline, CDR1 is SGHNT, CDR2 YYREEE (reference sequence). V lost 4 bases to trimming and J lost 0 bases; unmatched junction nucleotides: 6. The CDR3 region has the DNA TGTGCCAGCAGCACCGGGACTAGCGGGGGGCCGAGCACAGATACGCAGTATTTT. This sequence encodes CASSTGTSGGPSTDTQYF.

This chain connects TRBV7-2 to TRBJ2-1, with D possibly TRBD2 on 5 matching bases. CDR3 length: 13 amino acids. V was cut by 5 bases and J by 9 bases, with 14 bases left in between. Looked up from germline, CDR1 is SGHTA and CDR2 is FQGNSA. The CDR3 spells CASSPRGPTEQFF. In nucleotides, the CDR3 is TGTGCCAGCAGCCCCCGGGGTCCCACTGAGCAGTTCTTC.